Presented here are 14 T cell receptor beta chains from one specimen sequenced in a study of shared clonotypes between healthy human individuals. Using immunoSEQ multiplex PCR, the repertoire was profiled, and TCRdb retains in-frame clones only, with some absent. The sample contains around 600,000 clones, approximately 97% of which appear only once. Sample: naive CD4+ T cells sorted from blood. This sample's subset: CD45RA+ positively selected. The receptors here all came from a woman aged 25-40 years in good health.

The V gene is TRBV2, the J gene TRBJ1-3; D remains ambiguous. The germline CDR1 and CDR2 sequences are SNHLY and FYNNEI. Trimming stripped 4 bases from V and 0 bases from J, with 7 bases between. The CDR3 covers 14 residues. CDR3 DNA: TGTGCCAGCAGTGGGACGGTCTCTGGAAACACCATATATTTT. Encoded protein: CASSGTVSGNTIYF.

As DNA, the CDR3 is TGTGCCAGTAGTATATTTGGAGGGACTAGAGTAGGGGAGCAGTTCTTC. It is translated as CASSIFGGTRVGEQFF. V and J are TRBV19 and TRBJ2-1; 8 nucleotides match TRBD2. CDR1 LNHDA and CDR2 SQIVND come from the germline V gene (reference sequence). This CDR3 has 16 amino acids. V lost 2 bases and J lost 10; bases outside the gene matches: 13. Drawing the rest from reference TRBV19 and TRBJ2-1, the complete variable domain is DGGITQSPKYLFRKEGQNVTLSCEQNLNHDAMYWYRQDPGQGLRLIYYSQIVNDFQKGDIAEGYSVSREKKESFPLTVTSAQKNPTAFYLCASSIFGGTRVGEQFFGPGTRLTVL.

The J gene is TRBJ2-5, the V gene TRBV7-8; D possibly uses TRBD1 or TRBD2 (5 bases each). Germline lookup yields CDR1 SGHVS and CDR2 FQNEAQ. The CDR3 consists of 14 residues. The ends were cut back, 5 bases at V and 3 bases at J, with 13 bases in the middle. Here the CDR3 DNA reads TGTGCCAGCAGCCTCGGGACCTGGGAAGAGACCCAGTACTTC. Translated: CASSLGTWEETQYF. Using reference TRBV7-8 and TRBJ2-5 for the parts outside the CDR3, the full variable domain is GAGVSQSPRYKVAKRGQDVALRCDPISGHVSLFWYQQALGQGPEFLTYFQNEAQLDKSGLPSDRFFAERPEGSVSTLKIQRTQQEDSAVYLCASSLGTWEETQYFGPGTRLLVL.

The V and J genes are TRBV6-5 and TRBJ2-7; 8 bases are shared with TRBD1. V lost 2 bases and J lost 3; bases outside the gene matches: 6. Germline V CDR1 and CDR2: MNHEY, SVGAGI. CDR3 size: 15 residues. Here the CDR3 reads CASSYGGQGVYEQYF. The CDR3 nucleotides are TGTGCCAGCAGTTACGGAGGACAGGGTGTCTACGAGCAGTACTTC.

This sequence joins TRBV7-3 and TRBJ2-2; 8 bases are shared with TRBD2. The CDR3 sequence is 14 residues long. Germline loops: CDR1 SGHTA, CDR2 FQGTGA. The V and J ends lost 2 bases and 5 bases, in that order; junction bases with no gene match: 1. CDR3 loop: CASSLGGRTGELFF. The CDR3 DNA follows: TGTGCCAGCAGCTTAGGCGGGAGGACCGGGGAGCTGTTTTTT.

The DNA of the CDR3 is TGTGCCAGCTCACCAAAAGGCGGGAGCTCCTACAATGAGCAGTTCTTC. This codes for CASSPKGGSSYNEQFF. The chain has TRBV18 and TRBJ2-1; the match to TRBD2 covers 7 bases. Germline CDR1 KGHSH, CDR2 LQKENI. The CDR3 sequence is 16 residues long. The junction had 4 bases not matched to a gene; V was cut back by 2 bases and J by 0 bases.

The chain links TRBV6-1 to TRBJ2-7; maybe TRBD1 (5 bases). Trimming stripped 3 bases from V and 1 base from J, with 13 bases between. Germline CDR1 is MNHNS and CDR2 is SASEGT. This CDR3 is 15 amino acids long. The CDR3 DNA reads TGTGCCAGCAGTGATGGGCCAGGGCTTTCCTACGAGCAGTACTTC. Its translation: CASSDGPGLSYEQYF.

The V call is TRBV27, the J call TRBJ1-6; D ambiguous. CDR1 and CDR2 (germline): MNHEY, SMNVEV (reference sequence). The CDR3 loop spans 16 amino acids. Trimming took off 3 bases at V and 0 bases at J, with 9 bases between the two ends. CDR3 nucleotides: TGTGCCAGCAGTTTGGGAGGCCTCTCCTATAATTCACCCCTCCACTTT. Translated: CASSLGGLSYNSPLHF.

The V and J genes are TRBV19 and TRBJ2-7; no clear D. CDR1 is LNHDA and CDR2 is SQIVND in the germline V gene (reference sequence). V dropped 1 base and J dropped 0 bases, with 10 bases sitting between them. The CDR3 is 15 amino acids. CDR3 sequence: CASSIGTMGSYEQYF. The DNA for the CDR3 is TGTGCCAGTAGTATAGGCACCATGGGCTCCTACGAGCAGTACTTC.

The chain links TRBV6-1 to TRBJ2-7, with 8 bases identical to TRBD1. Trimming removed 6 bases from V and 2 bases from J; junction bases left unmatched: 9. The CDR3 loop spans 15 amino acids. Germline-derived CDR1 and CDR2 are MNHNS and SASEGT. CDR3 DNA: TGTGCCAGCAGCGCCCAGACAGGGGTCACCTACGAGCAGTACTTC. Protein sequence: CASSAQTGVTYEQYF.

J is TRBJ2-5 and V is TRBV7-9; D may be TRBD2 (5 bases). With 4 bases removed from V and 9 bases from J, the gap between germline ends came to 18 bases. This CDR3 is built from 14 residues. CDR1 is SEHNR and CDR2 is FQNEAQ in the germline V gene (reference sequence). This CDR3 is CASSYGQELAAQYF. For the CDR3, the DNA is TGTGCCAGCAGCTATGGGCAAGAGCTAGCTGCCCAGTACTTC.

The chain joins TRBV28 to TRBJ2-2; D may correspond to TRBD1 or TRBD2 (6 bases each). CDR1 is MDHEN and CDR2 is SYDVKM in the germline V gene. V lost 8 bases and J lost 3, with 13 bases in between. The CDR3 is 14 residues long. This CDR3 is CASLTRGDTGELFF. The CDR3 DNA reads TGTGCCAGCCTTACTAGGGGGGACACCGGGGAGCTGTTTTTT.

The chain has TRBV10-3 and TRBJ2-3, with 11 bases identical to TRBD1. The CDR3 runs to 15 residues. Germline V gives CDR1 ENHRY, CDR2 SYGVKD. V lost 11 bases to trimming and J lost 4 bases; unmatched junction nucleotides: 11. The CDR3 sequence: CAVGDRGRSADTQYF. CDR3 sequence (DNA): TGTGCCGTGGGGGACAGGGGGAGATCGGCAGATACGCAGTATTTT.

The CDR3, as DNA: TGTGCCAGCAGCTTGGGCGCCTGGACAGGGGTTGTCTCCTACGAGCAGTACTTC. Residues: CASSLGAWTGVVSYEQYF. This chain uses TRBV5-6 with TRBJ2-7; 9 bases are shared with TRBD1. The length of the CDR3 is 18 residues. V dropped 0 bases and J dropped 0; count of bases not matched to a gene: 10. Germline loops: CDR1 SGHDT, CDR2 YYEEEE.